This T cell receptor (beta chain) was identified in a study of T cell responses to AZD1222 COVID-19 vaccine. Study-level information: Second doses were pooled across both intervals (about 4 or about 12 weeks).

Data came from immunoSEQ multiplex PCR; TCRdb stores just in-frame clones and leaves some out. This table has roughly 150,000 clones, about 94% appearing once. Of note for this clone: The antigen is unknown. Other DNA sequences in this specimen translate into the identical CDR3.

Findings and caveats of the study: Baseline testing showed seropositivity in only a handful of AZD1222 recipients. The donor group comprised mostly white British people and more females; the analysis possibly underestimated clonal diversity.

The germline V gene has CDR1 MGHDK and CDR2 SYGVNS. The CDR3 spans 15 residues. V was pared by 3 bases and J by 0 bases, with 5 bases of the junction left unmatched. The specimen comprised peripheral blood, sampled on day 0 of AZD1222 vaccination. The source of this sequence is an adult in good health. The rearrangement links TRBV25-1 to TRBJ2-7; 7 positions agree with TRBD1. CDR3 nucleotides: TGTGCCAGCAGTGAGAGACAGGGAAGCTCCTACGAGCAGTACTTC. Protein product: CASSERQGSSYEQYF.